The 12 T cell receptor beta chains given below trace back to one sample, sequenced in a study of OX40 agonist ivuxolimab in advanced cancers. Clones were read by immunoSEQ multiplex PCR, and TCRdb kept only the in-frame ones, dropping some. The data contain about 79,000 clones, approximately 81% of them singletons. Material: CD4+ or CD8+ T cells sorted from blood, obtained in a trial of the OX40 agonist ivuxolimab. The source of these receptors is an adult with an advanced solid tumor such as melanoma, head and neck, liver or kidney cancer.

The chain has TRBV19 and TRBJ1-5; 8 bases are shared with TRBD1. Trimming removed 6 bases from V and 1 base from J; junction bases left unmatched: 5. CDR3 length: 15 residues. Germline V gene sequence: CDR1 LNHDA, CDR2 SQIVND (reference sequence). The CDR3 loop reads CASRRQGFSNQPQHF. The CDR3 nucleotides read TGTGCCAGTAGACGACAGGGGTTCAGCAATCAGCCCCAGCATTTT.

The V and J genes are TRBV30 and TRBJ2-7; weak D call: TRBD1 (6 bases). The CDR3 length is 16 residues. Germline V gene sequence: CDR1 GTSNPN, CDR2 SVGIG (reference sequence). Trimming removed 1 base from V and 3 bases from J, with 19 bases in between. DNA for the CDR3: TGTGCCTGGAGTGACCTCAACCGGGACAAAGGCTACGAGCAGTACTTC. Translated, it gives CAWSDLNRDKGYEQYF.

This clone was counted once. The J gene is TRBJ1-1, the V gene TRBV7-6, with D possibly being TRBD1 (6 bases). The CDR3 consists of 15 residues. V was trimmed by 5 bases and J by 1 base, leaving 14 bases between them. Germline CDR1 reads SGHVS; CDR2 reads FNYEAQ. The DNA of the CDR3 is TGTGCCAGCAGCCTCACGGCAGGGGCGAACACTGAAGCTTTCTTT. Its protein is CASSLTAGANTEAFF.

This clone was counted once. The chain employs TRBV10-3 and TRBJ1-5, with TRBD1 identical over 9 bases. Trimming took 3 bases from V and 2 from J; bases not matched to a gene: 2. Germline-derived CDR1 and CDR2 are ENHRY and SYGVKD. This CDR3 comprises 15 residues. The CDR3 DNA reads as TGTGCCATCAGTGACCGGACAGGGGGCAATCAGCCCCAGCATTTT. Translated, it gives CAISDRTGGNQPQHF.

The genes are TRBV5-1 and TRBJ2-7; 7 nucleotides align to TRBD1. Germline CDR1 is SGHRS and CDR2 is YFSETQ. There are 14 residues in the CDR3. The V segment lost 3 bases and the J segment 3 bases; nucleotides outside the gene matches: 6. Here the CDR3 DNA reads TGCGCCAGCAGCTCAGGGGGTTTAGGCTACGAGCAGTACTTC. It is translated as CASSSGGLGYEQYF.

The chain is built from TRBV11-3 and TRBJ2-1, with 14 bases matching TRBD2. The germline V gene has CDR1 SGHNT and CDR2 YENEEA. The CDR3 spans 14 residues. V shed 4 bases and J 9 bases; nucleotides not matched to a gene: 2. CDR3 sequence (DNA): TGTGCCAGCAGCTCGGGACTAGCGGGAGCTGAGCAGTTCTTC. This translates into CASSSGLAGAEQFF.

V is TRBV2 and J is TRBJ2-1; TRBD2 matches at 9 bases. Germline assignment: CDR1 SNHLY and CDR2 FYNNEI. This CDR3 has 15 residues. The V and J ends lost 4 bases and 5 bases, in that order; junction bases with no gene match: 6. This CDR3 is CASSGRLAADNEQFF. CDR3 DNA: TGTGCCAGCAGTGGTCGACTAGCGGCCGACAATGAGCAGTTCTTC.

This clone has more than one count but fewer than ten. V and J are TRBV13 and TRBJ1-2; D gene uncertain. The CDR3 runs to 13 residues. The V gene's germline CDR1 is PRHDT and CDR2 FYEKMQ (reference sequence). V shed 4 bases and J shed 6 bases, with 12 bases lying between them. DNA for the CDR3: TGTGCCAGCAGCTCATACAGCGCTCATGGCTACACCTTC. The encoded protein is CASSSYSAHGYTF. Together with reference TRBV13 and TRBJ1-2, the CDR3 gives the full variable domain: AAGVIQSPRHLIKEKRETATLKCYPIPRHDTVYWYQQGPGQDPQFLISFYEKMQSDKGSIPDRFSAQQFSDYHSELNMSSLELGDSALYFCASSSYSAHGYTFGSGTRLTVV.

The chain combines TRBV5-1 with TRBJ2-5, with D possibly matching TRBD1 (6 bases). The V gene's germline CDR1 is SGHRS and CDR2 YFSETQ. The CDR3 consists of 14 residues. Trimming took 1 base from V and 5 from J, leaving 12 bases between them. CDR3 in amino acids: CASSLLGAGETQYF. CDR3 nucleotide sequence: TGCGCCAGCAGCTTGTTGGGGGCCGGGGAGACCCAGTACTTC.

This rearrangement joins TRBV7-8 to TRBJ2-1, with D perhaps matching TRBD1 or TRBD2 (5 bases each). Trimming shortened V by 2 bases and J by 4 bases, and 21 bases separated the two germline ends. Germline loops: CDR1 SGHVS, CDR2 FQNEAQ. The CDR3 totals 18 residues. For the CDR3, the DNA is TGTGCCAGCAGCTTAAGGCAGCTCCCAGTGGGGGAATACAATGAGCAGTTCTTC. This translates into CASSLRQLPVGEYNEQFF.

The V call is TRBV15, the J call TRBJ1-2; D might be TRBD1 (5 bases). CDR1 and CDR2 (germline): LNHNV, YYDKDF (reference sequence). The CDR3 consists of 15 residues. Trimming cost V 0 bases and J 7 bases, with 15 bases left between them. The CDR3 DNA sequence: TGTGCCACCAGCAGAGATTTGGGACTCCAGGGTGGCTACACCTTC. Translation gives CATSRDLGLQGGYTF.

This chain uses TRBV7-2 with TRBJ1-1; no clear D gene. This CDR3 comprises 13 residues. V gave up 3 bases and J gave up 2 bases, with 7 bases separating them. The germline CDR1 and CDR2 sequences are SGHTA and FQGNSA. This CDR3 reads CASSLSGNTEAFF. DNA for the CDR3: TGTGCCAGCAGCTTGTCAGGAAACACTGAAGCTTTCTTT. Combining the CDR3 with reference TRBV7-2 and TRBJ1-1 gives the whole variable domain GAGVSQSPSNKVTEKGKDVELRCDPISGHTALYWYRQSLGQGLEFLIYFQGNSAPDKSGLPSDRFSAERTGGSVSTLTIQRTQQEDSAVYLCASSLSGNTEAFFGQGTRLTVV.